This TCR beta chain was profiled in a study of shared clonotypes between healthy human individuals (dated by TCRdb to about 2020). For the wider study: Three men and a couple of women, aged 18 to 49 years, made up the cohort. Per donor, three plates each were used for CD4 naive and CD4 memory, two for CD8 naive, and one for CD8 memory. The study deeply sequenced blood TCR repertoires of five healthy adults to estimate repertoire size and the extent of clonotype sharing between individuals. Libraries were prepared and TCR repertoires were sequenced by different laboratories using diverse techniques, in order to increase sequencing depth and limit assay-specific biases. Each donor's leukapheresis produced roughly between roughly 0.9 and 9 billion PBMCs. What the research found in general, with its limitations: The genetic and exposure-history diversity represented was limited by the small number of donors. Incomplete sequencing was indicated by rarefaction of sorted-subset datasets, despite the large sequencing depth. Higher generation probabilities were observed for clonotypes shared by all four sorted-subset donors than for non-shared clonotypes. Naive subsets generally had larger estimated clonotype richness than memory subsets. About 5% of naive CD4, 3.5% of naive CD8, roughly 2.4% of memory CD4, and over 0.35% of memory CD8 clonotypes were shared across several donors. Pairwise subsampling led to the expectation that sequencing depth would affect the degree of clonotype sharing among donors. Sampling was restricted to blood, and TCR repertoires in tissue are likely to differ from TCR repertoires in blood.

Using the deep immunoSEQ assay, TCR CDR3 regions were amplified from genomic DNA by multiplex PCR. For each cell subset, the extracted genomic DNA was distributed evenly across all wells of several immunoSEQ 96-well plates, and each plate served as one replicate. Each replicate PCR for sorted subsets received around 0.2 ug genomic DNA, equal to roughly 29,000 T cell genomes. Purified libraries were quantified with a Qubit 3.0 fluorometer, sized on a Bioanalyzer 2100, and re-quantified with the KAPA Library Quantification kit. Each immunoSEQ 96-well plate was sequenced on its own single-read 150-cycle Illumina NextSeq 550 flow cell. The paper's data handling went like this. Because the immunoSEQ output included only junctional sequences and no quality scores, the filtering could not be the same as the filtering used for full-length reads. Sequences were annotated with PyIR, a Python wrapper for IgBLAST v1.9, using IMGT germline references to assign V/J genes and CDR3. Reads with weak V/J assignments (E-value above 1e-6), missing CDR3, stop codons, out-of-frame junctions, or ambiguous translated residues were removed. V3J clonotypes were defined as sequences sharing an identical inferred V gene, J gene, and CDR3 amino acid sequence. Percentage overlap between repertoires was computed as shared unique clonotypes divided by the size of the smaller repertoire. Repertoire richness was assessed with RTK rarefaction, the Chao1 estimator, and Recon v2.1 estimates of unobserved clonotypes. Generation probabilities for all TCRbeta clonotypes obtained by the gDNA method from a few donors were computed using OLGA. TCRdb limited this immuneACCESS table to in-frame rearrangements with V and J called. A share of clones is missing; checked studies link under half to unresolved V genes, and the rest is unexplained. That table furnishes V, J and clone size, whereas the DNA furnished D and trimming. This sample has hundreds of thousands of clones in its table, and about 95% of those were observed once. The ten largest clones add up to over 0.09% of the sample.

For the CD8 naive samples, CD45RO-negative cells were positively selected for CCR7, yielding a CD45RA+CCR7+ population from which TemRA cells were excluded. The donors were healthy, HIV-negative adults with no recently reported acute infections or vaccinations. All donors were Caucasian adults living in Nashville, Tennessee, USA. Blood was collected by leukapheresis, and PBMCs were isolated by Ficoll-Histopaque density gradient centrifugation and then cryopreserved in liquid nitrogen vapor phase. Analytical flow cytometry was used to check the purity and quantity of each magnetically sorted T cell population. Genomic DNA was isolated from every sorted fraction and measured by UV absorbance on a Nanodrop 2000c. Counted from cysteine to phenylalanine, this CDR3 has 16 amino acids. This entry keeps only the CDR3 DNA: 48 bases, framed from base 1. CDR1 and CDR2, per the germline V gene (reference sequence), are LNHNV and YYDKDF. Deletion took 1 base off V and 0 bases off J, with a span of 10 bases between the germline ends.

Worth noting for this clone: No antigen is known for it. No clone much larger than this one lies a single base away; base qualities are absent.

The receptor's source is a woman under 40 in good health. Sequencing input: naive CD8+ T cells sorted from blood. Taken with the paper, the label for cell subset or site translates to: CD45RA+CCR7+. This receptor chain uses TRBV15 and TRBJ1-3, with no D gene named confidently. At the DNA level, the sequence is TGTGCCACCAGCAGAGGGTACCAGTTCTCTGGAAACACCATATATTTT. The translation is CATSRGYQFSGNTIYF. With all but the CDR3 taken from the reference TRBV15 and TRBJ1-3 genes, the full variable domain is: DAMVIQNPRYQVTQFGKPVTLSCSQTLNHNVMYWYQQKSSQAPKLLFHYYDKDFNNEADTPDNFQSRRPNTSFCFLDIRSPGLGDTAMYLCATSRGYQFSGNTIYFGEGSWLTVV.